This T cell receptor beta chain was identified during a study of blood T cells in healthy people across ages. As regards this clonotype: What it binds is unknown. Compared with germline, one end of the junction differs, possibly owing to a read error.

It was with a sample-barcoded 5' primer and a J-beta primer mix that a second PCR of about 6 to 11 cycles was run. Through a template-switch adaptor with 12 random nucleotides, each cDNA molecule received a tag. TCRdb reprocessed the 5' RACE reads via MiXCR and lists one record per CDR3 protein. The repertoire holds under 800,000 distinct CDR3 sequences, with roughly 47% as singletons. Study observations and caveats: Using unsorted PBMCs precluded a conclusive naive versus antigen-experienced comparison.

Donors were healthy Caucasian individuals from Russia aged about 6 to 90. PBMCs numbering at least 6 million were isolated per sample. This CDR3 is 14 amino acids long. Germline-derived CDR1 and CDR2 are MNHEY and SVGAGI. The J gene is TRBJ1-1, the V gene TRBV6-5, with unresolved D. Source material: blood. The receptor was derived from a woman between 55 and 75 years old in good health. The CDR3: CAGSYRDVNTEAFF. In nucleotides, the CDR3 is TGTGCCGGCAGTTATCGGGATGTCAACACTGAAGCTTTCTTT.